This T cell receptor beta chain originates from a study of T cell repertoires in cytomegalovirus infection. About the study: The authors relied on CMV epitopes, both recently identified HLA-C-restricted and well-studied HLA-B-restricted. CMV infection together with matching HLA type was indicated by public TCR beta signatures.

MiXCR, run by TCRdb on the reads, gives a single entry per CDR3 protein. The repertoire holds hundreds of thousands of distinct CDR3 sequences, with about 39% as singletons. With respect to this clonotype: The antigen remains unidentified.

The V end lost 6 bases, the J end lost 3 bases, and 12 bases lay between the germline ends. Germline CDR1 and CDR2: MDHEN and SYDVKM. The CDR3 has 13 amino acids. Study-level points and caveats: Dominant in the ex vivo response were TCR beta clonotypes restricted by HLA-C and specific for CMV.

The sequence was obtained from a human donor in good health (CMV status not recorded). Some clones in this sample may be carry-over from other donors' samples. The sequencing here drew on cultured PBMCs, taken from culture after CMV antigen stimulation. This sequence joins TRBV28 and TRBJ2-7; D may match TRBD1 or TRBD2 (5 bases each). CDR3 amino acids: CASSGDGIYEQYF. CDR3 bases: TGTGCCAGCAGCGGGGACGGAATCTACGAGCAGTACTTC.